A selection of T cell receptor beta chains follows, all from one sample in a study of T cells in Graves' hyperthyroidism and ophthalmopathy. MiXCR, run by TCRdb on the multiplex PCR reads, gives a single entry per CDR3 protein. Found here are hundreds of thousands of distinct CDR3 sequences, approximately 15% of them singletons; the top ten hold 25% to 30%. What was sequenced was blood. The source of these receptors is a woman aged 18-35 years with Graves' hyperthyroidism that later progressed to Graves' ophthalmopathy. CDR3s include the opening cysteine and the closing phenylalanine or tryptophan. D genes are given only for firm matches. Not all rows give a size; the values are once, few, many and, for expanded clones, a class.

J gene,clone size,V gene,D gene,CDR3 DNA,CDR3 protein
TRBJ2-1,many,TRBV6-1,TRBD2,TGTGCCAGCCGACTAGCGGGAGTAAATGAGCAGTTCTTC,CASRLAGVNEQFF
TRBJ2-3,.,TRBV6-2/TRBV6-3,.,TGTGCCACCACCAAAACCACGAGAGGTGGACGGGATACGCAGTATTTT,CATTKTTRGGRDTQYF
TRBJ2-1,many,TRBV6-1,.,TGTGCCAGCAGTGAGGACAGCTCCTACAATGAGCAGTTCTTC,CASSEDSSYNEQFF
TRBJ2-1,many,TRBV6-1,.,TGTGCCAGCAGTCCTATGGGGTCGACCCGCAATGAGCAGTTCTTC,CASSPMGSTRNEQFF
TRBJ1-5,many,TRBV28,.,TGTGCCAGCAGTCCCTCCCTCCCTGGGCAGCCCCAGCATTTT,CASSPSLPGQPQHF
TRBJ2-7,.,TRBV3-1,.,TGTGCCAGCAGCCTCGCTGGCCTAGCGTACGAGCAGTACTTC,CASSLAGLAYEQYF
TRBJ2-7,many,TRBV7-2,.,TGTGCCAGCAGCATACCCCGACGGTCCTACGAGCAGTACTTC,CASSIPRRSYEQYF
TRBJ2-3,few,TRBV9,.,TGTGCCAGCAGCATCAAGGGGAAATCTAGCACAGATACGCAGTATTTT,CASSIKGKSSTDTQYF
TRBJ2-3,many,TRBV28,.,TGTGCCAGCAGATCCCAAGTGGCAGGACAATTACGTGGTACGCAGTATTTT,CASRSQVAGQLRGTQYF
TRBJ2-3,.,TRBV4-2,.,TGTGCCAGCAGCCATTCCTTCGATACGCAGTATTTT,CASSHSFDTQYF
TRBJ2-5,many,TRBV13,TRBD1,TGTGCCAGCAGCTCGACAGGGATCCAAGAGACCCAGTACTTC,CASSSTGIQETQYF
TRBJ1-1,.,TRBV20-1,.,TGCAGTGCTAGAGATCGAGTGAACACTGAAGCTTTCTTT,CSARDRVNTEAFF
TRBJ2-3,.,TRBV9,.,TGTGCCAGCAGCGGAGGGCAAGTATCTAGCACAGATACGCAGTATTTT,CASSGGQVSSTDTQYF
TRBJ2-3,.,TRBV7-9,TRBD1,TGTGCCAGCAGCTACCCAGTAGAGGGGGCTGACCCAGATACGCAGTATTTT,CASSYPVEGADPDTQYF
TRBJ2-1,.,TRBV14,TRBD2,TGTGCCAGCAGCCAAGATTTGGGTAGCGGGTACAATGAGCAGTTCTTC,CASSQDLGSGYNEQFF
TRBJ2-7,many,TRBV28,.,TGTGCCAGCAGTTTAAGGCTGGGAGAGCAGTACTTC,CASSLRLGEQYF
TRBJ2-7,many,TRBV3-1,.,TGTGCCAGCAGCCAGAAGGACAGCCCGTACTACGAGCAGTACTTC,CASSQKDSPYYEQYF
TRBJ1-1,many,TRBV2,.,TGTGCCAGCAGCCTCCCGCCGGCGGGGGGCTTATTCACTGAAGCTTTCTTT,CASSLPPAGGLFTEAFF
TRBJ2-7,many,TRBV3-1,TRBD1,TGTGCCAGCAGCCAAGGGACAGGGAAATCCTACGAGCAGTACTTC,CASSQGTGKSYEQYF
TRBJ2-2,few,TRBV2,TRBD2,TGTGCCAGCGGCGGACTAGCGAGAAACACCGGGGAGCTGTTTTTT,CASGGLARNTGELFF
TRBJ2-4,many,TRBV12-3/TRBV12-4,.,TGTGCCAGCAGCCCAGACAGTGGAGGGGCCAAAAACATTCAGTACTTC,CASSPDSGGAKNIQYF
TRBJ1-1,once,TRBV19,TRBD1,TGTGCCAGTAGTACGGACAGGGTGGCCACTGAAGCTTTCTTT,CASSTDRVATEAFF
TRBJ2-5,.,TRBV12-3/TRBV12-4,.,TGTGCCAGCAGTTTAGTCGAAGCGGCCCGAGTGTACTTC,CASSLVEAARVYF
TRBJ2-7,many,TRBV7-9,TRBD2,TGTGCCACCTCACGTGGGGGAGGGAGTTTAGGCGAGCAGTACTTC,CATSRGGGSLGEQYF
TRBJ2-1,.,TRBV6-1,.,TGTGCCAGCAGTGAATACCTGGCGGCAACCAACAATGAGCAGTTCTTC,CASSEYLAATNNEQFF
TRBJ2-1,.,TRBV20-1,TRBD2,TGCAGTGCTAGAGTTGTAGGACTAGTTTACAATGAGCAGTTCTTC,CSARVVGLVYNEQFF
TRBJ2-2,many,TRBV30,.,TGTGCCTGGTCGGCCGGGGAGCTGTTTTTT,CAWSAGELFF
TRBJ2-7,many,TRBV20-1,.,TGCAGTGCTACCACGAGACAAGCCTACGAGCAGTACTTC,CSATTRQAYEQYF
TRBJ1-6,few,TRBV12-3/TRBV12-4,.,TGTGCCAGCAAATTAGTCCCCTTCTCCGATTCACCCCTCCACTTT,CASKLVPFSDSPLHF